Listed below are T cell receptor beta chains from one sample, sequenced in a study of T cell responses to AZD1222 COVID-19 vaccine. Sequenced by immunoSEQ multiplex PCR; TCRdb stores in-frame clones only, minus some. The sample lists roughly 96,000 clones, 90% occurring once. Sequencing was performed on peripheral blood, taken on day 0 of AZD1222 vaccination. The receptor source for this set is an adult in good health. CDR3s include the opening cysteine and the closing phenylalanine or tryptophan. A D gene is named only where the DNA matches it firmly. Not all rows give a size; the values are once, few, many and, for expanded clones, a class.

>-|TRBJ2-7|TRBV28|-
CASSLGGANDEQYF
TGTGCCAGCAGTTTAGGGGGAGCGAACGACGAGCAGTACTTC
>TRBD2|TRBJ2-2|TRBV7-3|few
CASSQTSSTGELFF
TGTGCCAGCAGCCAGACTAGCAGCACCGGGGAGCTGTTTTTT
>-|TRBJ2-7|TRBV15|-
CATSREGRRFEQYF
TGTGCCACCAGTCGAGAGGGTAGGAGGTTCGAGCAGTACTTC
>-|TRBJ2-5|TRBV5-4|-
CASSLASQETQYF
TGTGCCAGCAGCTTGGCTTCCCAAGAGACCCAGTACTTC
>TRBD2|TRBJ2-7|TRBV28|once
CASVGLDEQYF
TGTGCCAGCGTAGGACTAGACGAGCAGTACTTC
>-|TRBJ2-3|TRBV29-1|-
CSVGSPGDTQYF
TGCAGCGTCGGCTCCCCGGGAGATACGCAGTATTTT
>TRBD2|TRBJ2-5|TRBV5-1|-
CASSPGVAGLQETQYF
TGCGCCAGCAGCCCGGGAGTAGCGGGACTCCAAGAGACCCAGTACTTC
>-|TRBJ2-7|TRBV10-3|once
CAISESTLDSYEQYF
TGTGCCATCAGTGAGTCCACCCTGGACAGCTACGAGCAGTACTTC
>TRBD2|TRBJ2-1|TRBV7-2|-
CASSLAGGIYNEQFF
TGTGCCAGCAGCTTAGCGGGAGGGATCTACAATGAGCAGTTCTTC
>-|TRBJ2-7|TRBV6-6|-
CASSYPPARTPYEQYF
TGTGCCAGCAGTTACCCACCAGCCCGTACCCCCTACGAGCAGTACTTC
>TRBD2|TRBJ2-2|TRBV7-3|-
CASSLEFAGGPTGELFF
TGTGCCAGCAGCCTGGAATTTGCGGGAGGGCCCACCGGGGAGCTGTTTTTT
>-|TRBJ2-7|TRBV2|-
CASRGTFSYEQYF
TGTGCCAGCAGGGGCACATTTTCCTACGAGCAGTACTTC
>-|TRBJ2-1|TRBV11-3|once
CASSSPGPYNEQFF
TGTGCCAGCAGTTCCCCAGGACCCTACAATGAGCAGTTCTTC
>TRBD1|TRBJ1-4|TRBV19|-
CASSADRGLEKLFF
TGTGCCAGTAGCGCAGACAGGGGACTTGAAAAACTGTTTTTT
>-|TRBJ2-3|TRBV28|-
CASSLYTDTQYF
TGTGCCAGCAGTTTGTACACAGATACGCAGTATTTT
>-|TRBJ2-2|TRBV6-5|-
CASSYSTGINTGELFF
TGTGCCAGCAGTTACTCAACAGGAATCAACACCGGGGAGCTGTTTTTT
>-|TRBJ1-1|TRBV27|-
CANLRGNTEAFF
TGTGCCAACCTCAGGGGGAACACTGAAGCTTTCTTT
>-|TRBJ2-6|TRBV18|-
CASSPRADSNSGANVLTF
TGTGCCAGCTCACCACGAGCCGACAGCAACTCTGGGGCCAACGTCCTGACTTTC
>-|TRBJ2-2|TRBV9|-
CASSPWTTNTGELFF
TGTGCCAGCAGCCCCTGGACCACGAACACCGGGGAGCTGTTTTTT
>-|TRBJ1-5|TRBV19|-
CASNDSNQPQHF
TGTGCCAGTAATGATAGCAATCAGCCCCAGCATTTT
>-|TRBJ2-7|TRBV18|-
CASSPGNSYEQYF
TGTGCCAGCTCACCAGGGAACTCCTACGAGCAGTACTTC
>-|TRBJ1-2|TRBV19|-
CASSIPRQQETYGYTF
TGTGCCAGTAGTATCCCACGCCAACAGGAAACCTATGGCTACACCTTC
>TRBD1|TRBJ2-3|TRBV7-3|-
CASSSDSTGGRDTQYF
TGTGCCAGCAGCTCAGACTCGACAGGGGGCCGCGATACGCAGTATTTT
>-|TRBJ2-7|TRBV27|-
CASSITGIEGVGEQYF
TGTGCCAGCAGCATAACGGGGATCGAGGGGGTGGGTGAGCAGTACTTC
>TRBD2|TRBJ2-1|TRBV11-2|-
CASSPEVAGLFF
TGTGCCAGCAGCCCTGAGGTAGCGGGACTCTTCTTC
>-|TRBJ1-1|TRBV20-1|few
CSATANTEAFF
TGCAGTGCTACCGCGAACACTGAAGCTTTCTTT
>TRBD1|TRBJ1-1|TRBV4-1|few
CASSQGQGARTEAFF
TGCGCCAGCAGCCAAGGTCAGGGGGCGCGGACTGAAGCTTTCTTT
>-|TRBJ2-7|TRBV27|-
CASSPLRDPAYEQYF
TGTGCCAGCAGTCCACTGCGGGACCCTGCCTACGAGCAGTACTTC
>TRBD1|TRBJ2-7|TRBV5-1|-
CASSQIRQGEQYF
TGCGCCAGCAGCCAAATTAGACAGGGCGAGCAGTACTTC
>TRBD2|TRBJ2-7|TRBV5-1|-
CASRPGTTSYEQYF
TGCGCCAGCCGCCCCGGGACTACTTCCTACGAGCAGTACTTC
>-|TRBJ2-7|TRBV18|-
CASSATRGRNHEQYF
TGTGCCAGCTCAGCAACCAGGGGGAGGAACCACGAGCAGTACTTC
>-|TRBJ1-1|TRBV7-9|-
CASSSGYEPTEAFF
TGTGCCAGCAGCTCAGGGTACGAACCCACTGAAGCTTTCTTT
>-|TRBJ1-6|TRBV28|-
CASSELSSYNSPLHF
TGTGCCAGCAGTGAACTTAGCTCCTATAATTCACCCCTCCACTTT
>-|TRBJ2-1|TRBV14|once
CASSQGTSTYNEQFF
TGTGCCAGCAGCCAAGGGACCTCTACCTACAATGAGCAGTTCTTC
>-|TRBJ1-3|TRBV10-3|once
CAISDSGGIRNTIYF
TGTGCCATCAGTGACTCGGGGGGGATCCGAAACACCATATATTTT
>-|TRBJ2-7|TRBV4-3|once
CASSQDSGEDYEQYF
TGCGCCAGCAGCCAAGATTCGGGAGAAGACTACGAGCAGTACTTC
>TRBD2|TRBJ2-1|TRBV2|-
CASNIAGYRSNEQFF
TGTGCCAGCAATATAGCGGGATATCGCAGCAATGAGCAGTTCTTC
>TRBD1|TRBJ2-7|TRBV15|-
CATSRETGGLYEQYF
TGTGCCACCAGCAGAGAAACAGGGGGACTCTACGAGCAGTACTTC
>-|TRBJ2-2|TRBV9|-
CASSVKQNPTAVLTGELFF
TGTGCCAGCAGCGTTAAGCAAAACCCGACCGCGGTTCTCACCGGGGAGCTGTTTTTT
>-|TRBJ1-2|TRBV29-1|-
CSVGGNGYTF
TGCAGCGTTGGAGGGAATGGCTACACCTTC
>-|TRBJ1-2|TRBV19|-
CASSMARTNGYTF
TGTGCCAGTAGTATGGCCCGAACCAATGGCTACACCTTC
>-|TRBJ1-5|TRBV19|-
CASSQGQPQHF
TGTGCCAGTAGTCAGGGTCAGCCCCAGCATTTT
>-|TRBJ2-7|TRBV7-8|-
CASSLVKGGYEQYF
TGTGCCAGCAGCTTAGTCAAGGGGGGCTACGAGCAGTACTTC